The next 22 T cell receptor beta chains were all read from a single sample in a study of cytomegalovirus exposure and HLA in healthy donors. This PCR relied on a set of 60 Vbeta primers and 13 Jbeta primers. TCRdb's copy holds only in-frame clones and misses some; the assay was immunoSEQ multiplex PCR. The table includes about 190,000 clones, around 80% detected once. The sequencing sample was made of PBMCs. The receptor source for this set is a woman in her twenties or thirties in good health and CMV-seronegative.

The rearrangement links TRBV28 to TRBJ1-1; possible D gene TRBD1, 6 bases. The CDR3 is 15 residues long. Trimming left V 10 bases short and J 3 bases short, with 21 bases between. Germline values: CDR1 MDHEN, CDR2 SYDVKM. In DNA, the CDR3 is TGTGCCACCCGCGGGCAGGGGCAACTTCACACTGAAGCTTTCTTT. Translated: CATRGQGQLHTEAFF. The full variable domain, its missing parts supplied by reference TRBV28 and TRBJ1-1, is DVKVTQSSRYLVKRTGEKVFLECVQDMDHENMFWYRQDPGLGLRLIYFSYDVKMKEKGDIPEGYSVSREKKERFSLILESASTNQTSMYLCATRGQGQLHTEAFFGQGTRLTVV.

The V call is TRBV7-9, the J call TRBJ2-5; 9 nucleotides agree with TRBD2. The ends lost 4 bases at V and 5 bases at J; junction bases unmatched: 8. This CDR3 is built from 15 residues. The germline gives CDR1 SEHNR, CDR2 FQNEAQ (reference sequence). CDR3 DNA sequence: TGTGCCAGCAGCTCCCCAAGGCGGGGGGGGGAGACCCAGTACTTC. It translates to CASSSPRRGGETQYF.

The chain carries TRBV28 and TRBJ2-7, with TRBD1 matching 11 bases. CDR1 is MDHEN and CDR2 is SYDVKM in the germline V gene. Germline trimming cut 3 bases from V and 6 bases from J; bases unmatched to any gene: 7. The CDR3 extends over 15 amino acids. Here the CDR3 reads CASSFNGQGAGEQYF. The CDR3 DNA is TGTGCCAGCAGTTTTAACGGACAGGGGGCGGGCGAGCAGTACTTC. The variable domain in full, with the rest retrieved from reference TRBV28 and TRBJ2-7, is DVKVTQSSRYLVKRTGEKVFLECVQDMDHENMFWYRQDPGLGLRLIYFSYDVKMKEKGDIPEGYSVSREKKERFSLILESASTNQTSMYLCASSFNGQGAGEQYFGPGTRLTVT.

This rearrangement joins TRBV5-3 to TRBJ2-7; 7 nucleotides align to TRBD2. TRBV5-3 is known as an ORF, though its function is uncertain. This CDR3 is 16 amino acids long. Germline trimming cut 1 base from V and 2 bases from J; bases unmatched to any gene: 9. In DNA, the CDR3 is TGTGCCAGAAGCTTGTTCGAGCCTAGCGGCCCCTACGAGCAGTACTTC. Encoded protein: CARSLFEPSGPYEQYF.

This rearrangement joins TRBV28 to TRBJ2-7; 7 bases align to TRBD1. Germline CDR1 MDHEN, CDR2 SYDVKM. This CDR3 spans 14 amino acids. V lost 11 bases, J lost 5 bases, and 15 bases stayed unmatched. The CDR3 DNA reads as TGTGCCCTGAAGGGGGCAGGGTCAACCCACGAGCAGTACTTC. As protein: CALKGAGSTHEQYF.

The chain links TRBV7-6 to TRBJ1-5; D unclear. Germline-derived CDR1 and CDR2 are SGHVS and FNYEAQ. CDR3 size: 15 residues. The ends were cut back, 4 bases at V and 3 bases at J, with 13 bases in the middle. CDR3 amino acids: CASSSTGLFNQPQHF. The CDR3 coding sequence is TGTGCCAGCAGCTCAACCGGACTGTTCAATCAGCCCCAGCATTTT. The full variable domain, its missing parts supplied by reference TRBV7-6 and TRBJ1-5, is GAGVSQSPRYKVTKRGQDVALRCDPISGHVSLYWYRQALGQGPEFLTYFNYEAQQDKSGLPNDRFSAERPEGSISTLTIQRTEQRDSAMYRCASSSTGLFNQPQHFGDGTRLSIL.

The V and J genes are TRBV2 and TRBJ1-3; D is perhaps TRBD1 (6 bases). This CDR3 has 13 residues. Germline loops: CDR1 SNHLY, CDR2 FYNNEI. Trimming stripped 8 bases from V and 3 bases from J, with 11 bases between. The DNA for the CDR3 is TGTGCCAGCGGATACAGGGTTGGAAACACCATATATTTT. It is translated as CASGYRVGNTIYF.

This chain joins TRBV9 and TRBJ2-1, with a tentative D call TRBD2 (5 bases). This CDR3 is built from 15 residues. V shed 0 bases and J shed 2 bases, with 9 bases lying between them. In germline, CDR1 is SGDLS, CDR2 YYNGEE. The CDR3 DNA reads TGTGCCAGCAGCGTAGGCAGCGGTACCTACAATGAGCAGTTCTTC. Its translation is CASSVGSGTYNEQFF.

CDR3 DNA: TGTGCCAGCAGCAAAGTAGGACAGGGTATGGAGACCCAGTACTTC. Residues: CASSKVGQGMETQYF. The chain links TRBV21-1 to TRBJ2-5; the table assigns TRBD1, which was not confirmed against the DNA. TRBV21-1 is a pseudogene locus. The CDR3 consists of 15 residues.

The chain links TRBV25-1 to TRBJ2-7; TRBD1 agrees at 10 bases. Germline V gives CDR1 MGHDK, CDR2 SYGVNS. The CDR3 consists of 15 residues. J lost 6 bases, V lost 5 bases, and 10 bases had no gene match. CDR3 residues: CASSPRTGGRFEQYF. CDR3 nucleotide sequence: TGTGCCAGCAGTCCCCGGACAGGGGGGAGGTTCGAGCAGTACTTC.

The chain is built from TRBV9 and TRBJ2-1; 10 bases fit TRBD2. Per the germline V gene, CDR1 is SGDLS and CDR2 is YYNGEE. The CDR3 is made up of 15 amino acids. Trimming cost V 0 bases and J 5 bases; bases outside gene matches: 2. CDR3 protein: CASSVGLAGDNEQFF. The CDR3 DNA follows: TGTGCCAGCAGCGTAGGTCTAGCGGGAGACAATGAGCAGTTCTTC.

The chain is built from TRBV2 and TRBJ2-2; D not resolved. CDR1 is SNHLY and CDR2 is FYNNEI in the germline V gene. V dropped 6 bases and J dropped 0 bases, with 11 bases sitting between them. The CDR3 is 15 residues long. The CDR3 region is CASSRDGANTGELFF. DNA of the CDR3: TGTGCCAGCAGCCGAGACGGAGCGAACACCGGGGAGCTGTTTTTT.

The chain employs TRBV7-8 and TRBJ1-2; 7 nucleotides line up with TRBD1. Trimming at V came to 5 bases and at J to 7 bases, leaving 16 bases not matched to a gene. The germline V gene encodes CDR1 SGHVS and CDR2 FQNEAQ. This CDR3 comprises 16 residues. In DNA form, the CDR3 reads TGTGCCAGCAGCCCTCGGACAGGAGAGGTCAAACGTGGCTACACCTTC. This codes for CASSPRTGEVKRGYTF.

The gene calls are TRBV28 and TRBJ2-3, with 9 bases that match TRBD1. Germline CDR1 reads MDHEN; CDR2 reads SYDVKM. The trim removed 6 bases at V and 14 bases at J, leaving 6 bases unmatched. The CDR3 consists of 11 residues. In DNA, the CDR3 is TGTGCCAGCAGACTACAGGGGGCTTTGTATTTT. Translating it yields CASRLQGALYF.

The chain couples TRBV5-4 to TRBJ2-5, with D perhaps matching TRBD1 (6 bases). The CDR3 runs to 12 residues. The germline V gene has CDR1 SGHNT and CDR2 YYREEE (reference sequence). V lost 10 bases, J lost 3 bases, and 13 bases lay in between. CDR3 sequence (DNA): TGTGCCGAGGCTCCAGGGGAAGAGACCCAGTACTTC. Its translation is CAEAPGEETQYF.

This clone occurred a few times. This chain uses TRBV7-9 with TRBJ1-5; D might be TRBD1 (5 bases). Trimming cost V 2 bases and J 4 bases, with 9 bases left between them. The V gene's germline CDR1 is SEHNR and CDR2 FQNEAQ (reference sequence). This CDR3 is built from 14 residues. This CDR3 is CASSLQGGNQPQHF. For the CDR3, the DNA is TGTGCCAGCAGCTTACAGGGAGGTAATCAGCCCCAGCATTTT. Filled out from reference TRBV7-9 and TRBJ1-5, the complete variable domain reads DTGVSQNPRHKITKRGQNVTFRCDPISEHNRLYWYRQTLGQGPEFLTYFQNEAQLEKSRLLSDRFSAERPKGSFSTLEIQRTEQGDSAMYLCASSLQGGNQPQHFGDGTRLSIL.

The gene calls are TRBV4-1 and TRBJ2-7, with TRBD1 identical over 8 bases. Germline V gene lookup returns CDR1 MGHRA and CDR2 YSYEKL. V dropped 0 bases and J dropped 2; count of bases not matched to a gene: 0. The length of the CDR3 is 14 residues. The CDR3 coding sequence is TGCGCCAGCAGCCAAGAGGACAGGGCCTACGAGCAGTACTTC. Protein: CASSQEDRAYEQYF.

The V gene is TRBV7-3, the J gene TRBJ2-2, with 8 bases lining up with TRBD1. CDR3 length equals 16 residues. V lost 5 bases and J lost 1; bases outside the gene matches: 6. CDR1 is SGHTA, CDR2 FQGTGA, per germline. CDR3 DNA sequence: TGTGCCAGCAGCCCTCAGGGGACAGGGAACACCGGGGAGCTGTTTTTT. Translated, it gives CASSPQGTGNTGELFF.

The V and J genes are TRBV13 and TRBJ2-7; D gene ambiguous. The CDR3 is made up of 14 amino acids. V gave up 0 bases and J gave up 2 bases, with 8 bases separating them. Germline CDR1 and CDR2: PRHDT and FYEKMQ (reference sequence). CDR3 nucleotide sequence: TGTGCCAGCAGCTTAGGTTACGGTACCTACGAGCAGTACTTC. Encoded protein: CASSLGYGTYEQYF.

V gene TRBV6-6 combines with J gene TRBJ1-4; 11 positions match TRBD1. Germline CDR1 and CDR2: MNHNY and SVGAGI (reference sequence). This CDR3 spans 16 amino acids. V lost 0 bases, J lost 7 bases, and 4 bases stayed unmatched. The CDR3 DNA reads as TGTGCCAGCAGTTACTCGGGCGGGACAGGGGGTGAAAAACTGTTTTTT. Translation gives CASSYSGGTGGEKLFF.

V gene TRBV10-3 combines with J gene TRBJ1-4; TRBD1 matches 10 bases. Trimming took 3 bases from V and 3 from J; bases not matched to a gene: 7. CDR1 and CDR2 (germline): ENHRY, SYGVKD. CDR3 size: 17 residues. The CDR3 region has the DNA TGTGCCATCAGTGACTCGACAGGGGGCAGGGCTAATGAAAAACTGTTTTTT. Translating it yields CAISDSTGGRANEKLFF.

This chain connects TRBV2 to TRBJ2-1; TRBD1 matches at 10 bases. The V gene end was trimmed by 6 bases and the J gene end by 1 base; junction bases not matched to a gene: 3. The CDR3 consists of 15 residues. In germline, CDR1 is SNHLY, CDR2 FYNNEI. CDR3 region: CASRTDRGSYNEQFF. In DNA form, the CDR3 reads TGTGCCAGCAGAACGGACAGGGGGTCCTACAATGAGCAGTTCTTC.